This TCR beta chain was sequenced during a study of T-cell memory formation after mild COVID-19. In its sample, this clonotype was seen once. TCRdb analysed the 5' RACE reads with MiXCR anew, one entry per CDR3 protein. The sample includes hundreds of thousands of distinct CDR3 sequences, 17% of them seen just once. Deletions cut 0 bases from V and 5 bases from J, with 11 bases between. CDR1 and CDR2 from the germline V gene are MNHEY and SVGAGI. The CDR3 loop spans 14 amino acids. The TCR was taken from an adult woman who had mild COVID-19 (a few samples of this study predate the infection). Cell type and time point are not known. Material for sequencing was PBMCs or a T cell subset sorted from them (not recorded which). The J gene is TRBJ2-7, the V gene TRBV6-5; weak D call: TRBD1 (5 bases). The CDR3 region has the DNA TGTGCCAGCAGTTACTCTTCAGGGCCTGACGAGCAGTACTTC. Translating gives CASSYSSGPDEQYF.